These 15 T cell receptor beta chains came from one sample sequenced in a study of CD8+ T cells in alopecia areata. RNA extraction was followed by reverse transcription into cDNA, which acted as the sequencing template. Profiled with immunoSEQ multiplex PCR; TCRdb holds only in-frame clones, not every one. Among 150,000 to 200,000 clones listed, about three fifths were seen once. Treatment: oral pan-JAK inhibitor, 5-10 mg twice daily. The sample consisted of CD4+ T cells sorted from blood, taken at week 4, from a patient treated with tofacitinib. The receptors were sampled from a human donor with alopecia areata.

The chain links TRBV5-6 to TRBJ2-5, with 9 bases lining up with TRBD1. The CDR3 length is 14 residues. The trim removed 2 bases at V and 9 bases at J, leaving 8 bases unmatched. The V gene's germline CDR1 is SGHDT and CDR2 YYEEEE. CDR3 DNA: TGTGCCAGCAGCTTTCCAATGACAGGGGGTCCCCAGTACTTC. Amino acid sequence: CASSFPMTGGPQYF.

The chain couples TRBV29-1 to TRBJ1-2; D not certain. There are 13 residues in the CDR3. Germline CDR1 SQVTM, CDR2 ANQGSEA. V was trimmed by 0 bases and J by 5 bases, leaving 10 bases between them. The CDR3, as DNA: TGCAGCGTTGAAGATAGGAGAGAATATGGCTACACCTTC. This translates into CSVEDRREYGYTF.

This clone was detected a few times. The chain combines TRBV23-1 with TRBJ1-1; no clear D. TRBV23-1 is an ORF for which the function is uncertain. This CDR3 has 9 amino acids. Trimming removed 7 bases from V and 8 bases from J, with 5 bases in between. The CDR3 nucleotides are TGCGCCAGCAACCTAGAAGCTTTCTTT. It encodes CASNLEAFF.

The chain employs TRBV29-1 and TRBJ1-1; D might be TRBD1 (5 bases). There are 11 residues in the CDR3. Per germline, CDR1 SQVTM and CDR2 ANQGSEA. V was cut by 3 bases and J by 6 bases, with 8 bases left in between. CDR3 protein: CSVDRGPEAFF. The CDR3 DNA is TGCAGCGTTGATAGGGGCCCTGAAGCTTTCTTT.

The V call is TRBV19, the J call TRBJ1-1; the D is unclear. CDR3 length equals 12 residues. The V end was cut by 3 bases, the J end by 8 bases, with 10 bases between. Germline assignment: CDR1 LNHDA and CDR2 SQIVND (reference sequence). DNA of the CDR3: TGTGCCAGTAGTATTGGGCTTGGGGAAGCTTTCTTT. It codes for CASSIGLGEAFF.

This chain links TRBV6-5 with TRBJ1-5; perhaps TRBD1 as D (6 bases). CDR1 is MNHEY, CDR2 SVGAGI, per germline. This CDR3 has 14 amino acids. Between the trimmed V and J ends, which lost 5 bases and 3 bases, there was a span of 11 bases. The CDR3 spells CASSMYRDNQPQHF. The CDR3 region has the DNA TGTGCCAGCAGTATGTACAGGGACAATCAGCCCCAGCATTTT.

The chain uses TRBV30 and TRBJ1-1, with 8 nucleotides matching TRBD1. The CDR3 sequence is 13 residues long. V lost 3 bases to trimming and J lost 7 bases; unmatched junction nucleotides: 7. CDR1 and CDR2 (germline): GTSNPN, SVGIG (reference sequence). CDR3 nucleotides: TGTGCCTGGAGGAAACCAGGGGGCCGTGAAGCTTTCTTT. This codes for CAWRKPGGREAFF.

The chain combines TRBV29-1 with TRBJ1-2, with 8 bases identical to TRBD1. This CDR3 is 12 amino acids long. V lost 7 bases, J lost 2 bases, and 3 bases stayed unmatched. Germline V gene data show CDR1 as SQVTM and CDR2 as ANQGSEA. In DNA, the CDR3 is TGCAGCGGATACAGGGGGAACTATGGCTACACCTTC. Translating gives CSGYRGNYGYTF.

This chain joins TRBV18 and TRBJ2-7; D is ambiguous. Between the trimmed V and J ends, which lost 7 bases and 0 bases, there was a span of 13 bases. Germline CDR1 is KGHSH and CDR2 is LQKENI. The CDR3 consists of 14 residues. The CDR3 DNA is TGTGCCAGCTTCTGGACCCAGAGCTCCTACGAGCAGTACTTC. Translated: CASFWTQSSYEQYF.

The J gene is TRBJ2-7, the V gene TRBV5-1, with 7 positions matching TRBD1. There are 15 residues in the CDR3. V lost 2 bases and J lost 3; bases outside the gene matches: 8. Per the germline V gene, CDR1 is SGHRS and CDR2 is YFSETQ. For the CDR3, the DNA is TGCGCCAGCAGCTTCCAATTGGGACAGTACTACGAGCAGTACTTC. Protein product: CASSFQLGQYYEQYF.

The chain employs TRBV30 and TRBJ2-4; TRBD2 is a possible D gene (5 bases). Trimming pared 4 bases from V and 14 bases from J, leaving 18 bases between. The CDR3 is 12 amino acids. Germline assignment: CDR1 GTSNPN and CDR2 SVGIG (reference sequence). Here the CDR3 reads CAWNINGLTKYF. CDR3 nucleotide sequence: TGTGCCTGGAACATCAACGGACTGACGAAGTACTTC.

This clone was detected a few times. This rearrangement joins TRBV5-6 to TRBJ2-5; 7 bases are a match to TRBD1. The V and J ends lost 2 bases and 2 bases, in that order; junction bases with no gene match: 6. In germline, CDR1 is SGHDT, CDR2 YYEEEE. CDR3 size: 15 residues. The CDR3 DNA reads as TGTGCCAGCAGCTTCACAGGGGTAGAGCAAGAGACCCAGTACTTC. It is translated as CASSFTGVEQETQYF.

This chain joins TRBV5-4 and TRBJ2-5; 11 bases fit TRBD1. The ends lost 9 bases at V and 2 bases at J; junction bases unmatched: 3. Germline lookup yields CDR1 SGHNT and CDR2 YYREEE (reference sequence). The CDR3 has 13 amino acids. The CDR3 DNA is TGTGCCACGGACAGGGGGCTTCAAGAGACCCAGTACTTC. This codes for CATDRGLQETQYF.

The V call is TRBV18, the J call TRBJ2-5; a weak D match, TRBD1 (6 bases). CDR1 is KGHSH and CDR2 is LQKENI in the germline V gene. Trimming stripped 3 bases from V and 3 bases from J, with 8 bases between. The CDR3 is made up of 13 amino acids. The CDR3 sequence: CASSPAGEETQYF. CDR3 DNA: TGTGCCAGCTCACCCGCAGGGGAAGAGACCCAGTACTTC.

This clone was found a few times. The CDR3 loop is CSVPTGPYSGANVLTF. The CDR3 region has the DNA TGCAGCGTCCCGACAGGACCTTACTCTGGGGCCAACGTCCTGACTTTC. The chain employs TRBV29-1 and TRBJ2-6, with D tentatively TRBD1 (6 bases). CDR3 size: 16 residues. Per germline, CDR1 SQVTM and CDR2 ANQGSEA. Trimming left V 6 bases short and J 0 bases short, with 15 bases between. Full variable domain (missing parts from reference TRBV29-1 and TRBJ2-6): SAVISQKPSRDICQRGTSLTIQCQVDSQVTMMFWYRQQPGQSLTLIATANQGSEATYESGFVIDKFPISRPNLTFSTLTVSNMSPEDSSIYLCSVPTGPYSGANVLTFGAGSRLTVL.